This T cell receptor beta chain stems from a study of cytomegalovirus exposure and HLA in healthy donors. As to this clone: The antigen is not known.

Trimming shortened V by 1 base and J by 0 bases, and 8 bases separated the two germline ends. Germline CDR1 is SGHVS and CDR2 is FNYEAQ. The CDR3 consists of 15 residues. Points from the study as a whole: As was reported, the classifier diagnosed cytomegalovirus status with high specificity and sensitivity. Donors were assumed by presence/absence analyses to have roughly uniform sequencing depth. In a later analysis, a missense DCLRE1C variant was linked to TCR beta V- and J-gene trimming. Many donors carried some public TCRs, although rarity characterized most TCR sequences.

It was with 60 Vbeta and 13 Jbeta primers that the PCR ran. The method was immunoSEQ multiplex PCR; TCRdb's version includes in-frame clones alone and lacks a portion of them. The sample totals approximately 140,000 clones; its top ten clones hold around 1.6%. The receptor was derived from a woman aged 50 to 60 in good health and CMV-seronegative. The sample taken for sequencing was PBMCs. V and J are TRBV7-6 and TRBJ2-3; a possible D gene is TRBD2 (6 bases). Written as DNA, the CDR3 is TGTGCCAGCAGCTTAGTAGGGACTAGCACAGATACGCAGTATTTT. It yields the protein CASSLVGTSTDTQYF.